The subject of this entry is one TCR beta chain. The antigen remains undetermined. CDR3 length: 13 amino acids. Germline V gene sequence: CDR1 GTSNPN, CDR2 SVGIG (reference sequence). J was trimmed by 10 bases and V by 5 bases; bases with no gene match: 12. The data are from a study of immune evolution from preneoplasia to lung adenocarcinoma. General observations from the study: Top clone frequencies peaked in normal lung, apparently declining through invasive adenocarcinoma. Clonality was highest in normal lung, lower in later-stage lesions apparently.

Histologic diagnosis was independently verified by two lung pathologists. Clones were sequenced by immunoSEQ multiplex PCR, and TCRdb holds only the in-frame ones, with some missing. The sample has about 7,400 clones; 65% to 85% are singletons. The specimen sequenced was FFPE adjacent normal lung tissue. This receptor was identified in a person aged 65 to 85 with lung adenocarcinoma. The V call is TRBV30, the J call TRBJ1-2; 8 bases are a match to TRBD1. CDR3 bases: TGTGCCTGGGAAGCAGGGGGCGCGGTAACCTACACCTTC. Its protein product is CAWEAGGAVTYTF.